Following are 22 T cell receptor beta chains from one sample sequenced in a study of T cell responses to AZD1222 COVID-19 vaccine. This table comes from immunoSEQ multiplex PCR, and its TCRdb copy is limited to in-frame clones, with some not included. This table holds about 100,000 clones, about 83% found once. The sequenced sample was peripheral blood, obtained on day 0 of AZD1222 vaccination. The receptors come from an adult in good health.

This clone turned up a few times. The J gene is TRBJ2-7, the V gene TRBV5-4; D is ambiguous. The ends were cut back, 8 bases at V and 5 bases at J, with 5 bases in the middle. The CDR3 runs to 9 residues. Germline loops: CDR1 SGHNT, CDR2 YYREEE (reference sequence). CDR3 in amino acids: CARRDEQYF. The CDR3 coding sequence is TGTGCCAGACGAGACGAGCAGTACTTC.

The chain links TRBV2 to TRBJ1-2; 10 bases map to TRBD1. The CDR3 has 14 residues. V lost 1 base, J lost 5 bases, and 1 base stayed unmatched. Germline values: CDR1 SNHLY, CDR2 FYNNEI. DNA for the CDR3: TGTGCCAGCAGTGAAGGGACAGGGGGGTATGGCTACACCTTC. The encoded protein is CASSEGTGGYGYTF.

This clone was seen only once. The V gene is TRBV27, the J gene TRBJ1-5; a possible D gene is TRBD1 (6 bases). Per the germline V gene, CDR1 is MNHEY and CDR2 is SMNVEV (reference sequence). Trimming removed 3 bases at V and 3 bases at J, with 9 bases between. The CDR3 contains 14 residues. The DNA for the CDR3 is TGTGCCAGCAGTTTCCAGGGGAACAATCAGCCCCAGCATTTT. Its protein is CASSFQGNNQPQHF.

This rearrangement joins TRBV11-2 to TRBJ1-1; D unclear. Germline CDR1 reads SGHAT; CDR2 reads FQNNGV. V was trimmed by 5 bases and J by 10 bases, leaving 11 bases between them. The CDR3 totals 11 residues. DNA of the CDR3: TGTGCCAGCAGCCGAAACACGGCAGCTTTCTTT. Protein: CASSRNTAAFF.

The rearrangement joins TRBV11-2 to TRBJ2-2; tentatively, D is TRBD2 (6 bases). The CDR3 is 17 residues long. CDR1 is SGHAT, CDR2 FQNNGV, per germline. With 3 bases removed from V and 3 bases from J, the gap between germline ends came to 17 bases. The CDR3 DNA reads as TGTGCCAGCAGCTTGAGAATCGGGGGAGGCGACACCGGGGAGCTGTTTTTT. Translating gives CASSLRIGGGDTGELFF. Looking up the rest from reference TRBV11-2 and TRBJ2-2 gives the full variable domain: EAGVAQSPRYKIIEKRQSVAFWCNPISGHATLYWYQQILGQGPKLLIQFQNNGVVDDSQLPKDRFSAERLKGVDSTLKIQPAKLEDSAVYLCASSLRIGGGDTGELFFGEGSRLTVL.

This chain uses TRBV18 with TRBJ1-2; D is perhaps TRBD1 (5 bases). Germline V gene data show CDR1 as KGHSH and CDR2 as LQKENI. CDR3 length: 15 residues. The V end lost 2 bases, the J end lost 5 bases, and 15 bases lay between the germline ends. CDR3 protein: CASSPETGTLYGYTF. As DNA, the CDR3 is TGTGCCAGCTCACCAGAAACCGGGACGCTTTATGGCTACACCTTC.

The J gene is TRBJ1-2, the V gene TRBV12-3 or TRBV12-4; tentative D call: TRBD1 (5 bases). V was trimmed by 4 bases and J by 2 bases, leaving 8 bases between them. The CDR3 runs to 13 residues. CDR3 nucleotides: TGTGCCAGCAGTTCGACAGAAAACTATGGCTACACCTTC. This translates into CASSSTENYGYTF.

The rearrangement links TRBV15 to TRBJ2-2; D not certain. Trimming cost V 0 bases and J 3 bases, with 8 bases left between them. The length of the CDR3 is 15 residues. CDR1 is LNHNV, CDR2 YYDKDF, per germline (reference sequence). CDR3 sequence (DNA): TGTGCCACCAGCAGAGATCGCAGGCACACCGGGGAGCTGTTTTTT. Translated: CATSRDRRHTGELFF.

The V call is TRBV18, the J call TRBJ2-1; D might be TRBD2 (6 bases). The germline V gene has CDR1 KGHSH and CDR2 LQKENI. The germline V and J ends were trimmed by 4 bases and 14 bases, with 15 bases remaining between them. The CDR3 loop spans 12 amino acids. The CDR3 loop is CASSRRGLFEFF. The CDR3 DNA follows: TGTGCCAGCTCACGACGGGGGTTGTTTGAGTTCTTC.

This clone was recorded once. The CDR3 sequence: CSVEVPGEVDTQYF. The CDR3 nucleotides read TGCAGCGTTGAAGTGCCGGGAGAAGTAGATACGCAGTATTTT. This chain uses TRBV29-1 with TRBJ2-3; perhaps TRBD2 as D (6 bases). The CDR3 is 14 amino acids. CDR1 and CDR2 from the germline V gene are SQVTM and ANQGSEA. The V end lost 1 base, the J end lost 5 bases, and 13 bases lay between the germline ends.

The rearrangement joins TRBV3-1 (or the pseudogene TRBV3-2) to TRBJ1-2; D is possibly TRBD1 (6 bases). In germline, CDR1 is LGHDT, CDR2 YNNKEL (reference sequence). This CDR3 has 15 residues. Trimming pared 2 bases from V and 8 bases from J, leaving 18 bases between. In nucleotides, the CDR3 is TGTGCCAGCAGCCAATACGGCAGGGGCCATGGAGGCTACACCTTC. It is translated as CASSQYGRGHGGYTF.

The CDR3 bases are TGTGCCACTTCCCCCGGACAGGCGGCCTCCAATGAGCAGTTCTTC. Encoded protein: CATSPGQAASNEQFF. The genes are TRBV6-5 and TRBJ2-1; 7 bases line up with TRBD1. This CDR3 is 15 amino acids long. V dropped 10 bases and J dropped 6; count of bases not matched to a gene: 15. Germline V gene lookup returns CDR1 MNHEY and CDR2 SVGAGI.

The chain joins TRBV18 to TRBJ1-4; 8 positions agree with TRBD1. Losses at the gene ends were 5 bases for V and 1 base for J; bases not matched to a gene: 9. The CDR3 is made up of 17 amino acids. Germline CDR1 reads KGHSH; CDR2 reads LQKENI. DNA of the CDR3: TGTGCCAGCTCAGGCCGGACAGGGTTTGGAACTAATGAAAAACTGTTTTTT. Translating gives CASSGRTGFGTNEKLFF.

The rearrangement links TRBV29-1 to TRBJ1-1, with D unclear. The CDR3 loop spans 12 amino acids. Germline loops: CDR1 SQVTM, CDR2 ANQGSEA. Trimming shortened V by 3 bases and J by 4 bases, and 9 bases separated the two germline ends. The CDR3 nucleotides are TGCAGCGTTGAGGTTTTGGGCACTGAAGCTTTCTTT. It specifies CSVEVLGTEAFF. The complete variable domain, with remaining parts taken from reference TRBV29-1 and TRBJ1-1, reads SAVISQKPSRDICQRGTSLTIQCQVDSQVTMMFWYRQQPGQSLTLIATANQGSEATYESGFVIDKFPISRPNLTFSTLTVSNMSPEDSSIYLCSVEVLGTEAFFGQGTRLTVV.

The chain uses TRBV7-9 and TRBJ2-7, with 8 bases identical to TRBD1. This CDR3 is 16 amino acids long. The V and J ends lost 0 bases and 2 bases, in that order; junction bases with no gene match: 6. CDR1 and CDR2 (germline): SEHNR, FQNEAQ (reference sequence). The CDR3 reads CASSLAGTGETYEQYF. The CDR3 DNA is TGTGCCAGCAGCTTAGCTGGGACAGGAGAAACCTACGAGCAGTACTTC.

The chain combines TRBV7-2 with TRBJ1-2; D uncertain. The CDR3 extends over 13 amino acids. V was clipped by 5 bases and J by 8 bases, with 15 bases between them. Germline V gene lookup returns CDR1 SGHTA and CDR2 FQGNSA. The CDR3 sequence is CASSPDGVWGYTF. CDR3 DNA: TGTGCCAGCAGCCCAGACGGAGTTTGGGGCTACACCTTC.

The chain recombines TRBV21-1 with TRBJ2-5; the table's D call TRBD1 went unverified against the DNA. TRBV21-1 is described as a pseudogene. The CDR3 runs 10 residues. DNA of the CDR3: TGTGCCCACAGGGGGGAGACCCAGTACTTC. It yields the protein CAHRGETQYF.

The J gene is TRBJ1-2, the V gene TRBV11-2; D uncertain. Germline V CDR1 and CDR2: SGHAT, FQNNGV. The CDR3 has 13 amino acids. Trimming took off 0 bases at V and 4 bases at J, with 6 bases between the two ends. The CDR3 here is CASSLDRSYGYTF. CDR3 nucleotide sequence: TGTGCCAGCAGCTTAGATCGCAGCTATGGCTACACCTTC.

The chain couples TRBV7-8 to TRBJ1-2; D not resolved. Germline assignment: CDR1 SGHVS and CDR2 FQNEAQ. The V gene lost 3 bases and the J gene lost 6 bases, with 11 bases spanning the gap. This CDR3 contains 13 residues. CDR3 bases: TGTGCCAGCAGCTTTATAATTCAAAATGGCTACACCTTC. It encodes CASSFIIQNGYTF.

The chain combines TRBV19 with TRBJ1-4; D call uncertain. Germline V gene sequence: CDR1 LNHDA, CDR2 SQIVND (reference sequence). The CDR3 loop spans 15 amino acids. Trimming left V 4 bases short and J 8 bases short, with 17 bases between. The CDR3: CASSTRPTMPEKLFF. DNA for the CDR3: TGTGCCAGTAGTACTCGACCGACGATGCCGGAAAAACTGTTTTTT.

The CDR3 sequence: CATSDRQTSKRSNEQFF. The CDR3 DNA sequence: TGTGCCACCAGTGACCGCCAGACTAGCAAGCGGAGTAATGAGCAGTTCTTC. The chain has TRBV24-1 and TRBJ2-1; TRBD2 matches 7 bases. Looked up from germline, CDR1 is KGHDR and CDR2 is SFDVKD. Trimming removed 4 bases from V and 7 bases from J; junction bases left unmatched: 15. CDR3 length equals 17 residues.

V usage is TRBV5-1 and J usage is TRBJ1-3; D is possibly TRBD1 (6 bases). CDR1 is SGHRS, CDR2 YFSETQ, per germline. The V end was cut by 5 bases, the J end by 2 bases, with 14 bases between. CDR3 size: 15 residues. The chain's CDR3 is CASSGLQGPGNTIYF. The CDR3, as DNA: TGCGCCAGCAGTGGGCTACAGGGACCTGGAAACACCATATATTTT.